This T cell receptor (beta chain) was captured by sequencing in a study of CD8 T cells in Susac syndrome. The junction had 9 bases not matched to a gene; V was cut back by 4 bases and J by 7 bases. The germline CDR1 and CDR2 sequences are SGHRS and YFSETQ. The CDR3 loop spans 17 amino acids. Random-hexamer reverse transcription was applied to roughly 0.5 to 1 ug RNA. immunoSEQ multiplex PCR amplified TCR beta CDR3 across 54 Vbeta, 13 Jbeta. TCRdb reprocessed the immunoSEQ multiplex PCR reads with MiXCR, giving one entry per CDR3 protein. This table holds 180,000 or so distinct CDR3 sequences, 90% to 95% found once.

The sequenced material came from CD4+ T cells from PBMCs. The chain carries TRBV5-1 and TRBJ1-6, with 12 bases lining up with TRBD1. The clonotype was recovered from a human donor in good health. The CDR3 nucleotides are TGCGCCAGCAGCAGGGGACAGGGGGCAGTCGGGAATTCACCCCTCCACTTT. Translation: CASSRGQGAVGNSPLHF.